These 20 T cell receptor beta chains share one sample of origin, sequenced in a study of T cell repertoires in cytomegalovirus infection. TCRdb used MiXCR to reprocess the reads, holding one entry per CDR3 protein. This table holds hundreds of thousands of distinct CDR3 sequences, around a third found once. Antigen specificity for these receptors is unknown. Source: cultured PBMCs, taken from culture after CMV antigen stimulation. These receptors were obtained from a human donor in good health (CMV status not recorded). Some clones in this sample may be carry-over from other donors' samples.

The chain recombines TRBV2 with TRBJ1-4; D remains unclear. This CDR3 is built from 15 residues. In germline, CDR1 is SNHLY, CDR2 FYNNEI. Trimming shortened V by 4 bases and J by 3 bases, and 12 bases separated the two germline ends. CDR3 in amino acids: CASSVFLPANEKLFF. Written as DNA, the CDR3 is TGTGCCAGCAGTGTATTTCTCCCAGCTAATGAAAAACTGTTTTTT.

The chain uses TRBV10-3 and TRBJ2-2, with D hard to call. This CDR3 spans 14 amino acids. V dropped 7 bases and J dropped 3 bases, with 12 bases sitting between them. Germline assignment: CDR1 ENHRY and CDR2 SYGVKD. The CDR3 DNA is TGTGCCATCAATGGGGTTCATCACACCGGGGAGCTGTTTTTT. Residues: CAINGVHHTGELFF.

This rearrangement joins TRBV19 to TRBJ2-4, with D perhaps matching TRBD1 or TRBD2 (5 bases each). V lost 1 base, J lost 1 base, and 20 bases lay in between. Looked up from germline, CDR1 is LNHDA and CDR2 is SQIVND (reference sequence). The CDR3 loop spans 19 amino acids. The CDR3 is CASSIGIPRGGRAKNIQYF. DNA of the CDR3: TGTGCCAGTAGTATAGGGATCCCTCGGGGCGGACGGGCCAAAAACATTCAGTACTTC.

The CDR3 protein is CASSLGQGYHNEQFF. The CDR3 DNA is TGTGCCAGCAGCTTAGGACAGGGATACCACAATGAGCAGTTCTTC. This chain links TRBV7-2 with TRBJ2-1; the match to TRBD1 covers 7 bases. Germline V gene sequence: CDR1 SGHTA, CDR2 FQGNSA. V dropped 1 base and J dropped 5; count of bases not matched to a gene: 5. The CDR3 length is 15 residues.

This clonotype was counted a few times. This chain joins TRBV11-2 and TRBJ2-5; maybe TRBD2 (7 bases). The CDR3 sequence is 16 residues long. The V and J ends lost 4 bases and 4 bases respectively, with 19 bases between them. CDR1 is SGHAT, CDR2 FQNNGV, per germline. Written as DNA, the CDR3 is TGTGCCAGCAGCTGGAGGGGGGTAGCGGGCGGAGAGACCCAGTACTTC. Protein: CASSWRGVAGGETQYF.

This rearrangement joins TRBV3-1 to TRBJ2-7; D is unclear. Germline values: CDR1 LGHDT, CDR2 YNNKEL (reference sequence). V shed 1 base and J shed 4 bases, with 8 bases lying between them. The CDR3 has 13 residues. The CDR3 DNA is TGTGCCAGCAGCCAAGGAACCGATTACGAGCAGTACTTC. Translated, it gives CASSQGTDYEQYF.

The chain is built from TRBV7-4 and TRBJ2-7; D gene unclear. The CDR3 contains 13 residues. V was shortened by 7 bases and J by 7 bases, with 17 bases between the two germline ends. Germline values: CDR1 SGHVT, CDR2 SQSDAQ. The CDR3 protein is CASTAATLREQYF. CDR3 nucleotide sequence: TGTGCCAGCACCGCGGCGACTCTGAGGGAGCAGTACTTC.

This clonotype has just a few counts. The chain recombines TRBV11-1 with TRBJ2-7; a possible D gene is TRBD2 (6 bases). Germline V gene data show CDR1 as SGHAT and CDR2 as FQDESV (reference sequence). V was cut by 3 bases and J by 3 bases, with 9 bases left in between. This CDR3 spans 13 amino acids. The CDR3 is CASSLEGYYEQYF. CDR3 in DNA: TGTGCCAGCAGCTTGGAGGGGTACTACGAGCAGTACTTC.

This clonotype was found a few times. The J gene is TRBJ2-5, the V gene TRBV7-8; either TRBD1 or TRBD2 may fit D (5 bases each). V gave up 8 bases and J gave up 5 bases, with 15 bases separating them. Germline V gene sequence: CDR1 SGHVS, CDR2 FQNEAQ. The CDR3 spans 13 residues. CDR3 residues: CASYTRGSETQYF. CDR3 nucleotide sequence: TGTGCCAGCTACACTAGGGGCTCCGAGACCCAGTACTTC.

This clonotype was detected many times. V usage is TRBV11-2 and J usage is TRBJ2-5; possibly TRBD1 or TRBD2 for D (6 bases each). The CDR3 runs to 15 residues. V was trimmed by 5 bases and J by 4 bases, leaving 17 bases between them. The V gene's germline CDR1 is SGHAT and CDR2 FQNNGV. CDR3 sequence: CASSPVGGRGETQYF. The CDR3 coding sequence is TGTGCCAGCAGCCCTGTTGGGGGGCGGGGAGAGACCCAGTACTTC.

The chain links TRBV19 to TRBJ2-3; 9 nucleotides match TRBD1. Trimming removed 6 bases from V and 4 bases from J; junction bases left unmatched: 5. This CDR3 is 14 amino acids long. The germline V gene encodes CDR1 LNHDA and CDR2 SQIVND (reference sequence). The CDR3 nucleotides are TGTGCCAGTAGCCAAACAGGGGGCGCAGATACGCAGTATTTT. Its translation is CASSQTGGADTQYF.

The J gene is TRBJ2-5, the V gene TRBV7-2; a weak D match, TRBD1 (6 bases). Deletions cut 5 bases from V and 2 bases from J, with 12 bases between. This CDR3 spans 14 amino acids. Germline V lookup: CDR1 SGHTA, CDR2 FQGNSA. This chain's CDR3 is CASSGTGTQETQYF. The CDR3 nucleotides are TGTGCCAGCAGCGGAACAGGGACACAAGAGACCCAGTACTTC.

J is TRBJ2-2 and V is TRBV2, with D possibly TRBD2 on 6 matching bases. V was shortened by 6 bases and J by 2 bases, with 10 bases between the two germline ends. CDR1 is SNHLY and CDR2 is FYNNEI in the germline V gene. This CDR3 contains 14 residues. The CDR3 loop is CASRERVNTGELFF. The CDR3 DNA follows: TGTGCCAGCAGGGAGCGGGTTAACACCGGGGAGCTGTTTTTT.

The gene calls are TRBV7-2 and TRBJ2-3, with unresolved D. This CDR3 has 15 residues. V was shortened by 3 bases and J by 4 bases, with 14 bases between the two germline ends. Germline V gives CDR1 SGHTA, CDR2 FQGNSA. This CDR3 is CASSFSPLTADTQYF. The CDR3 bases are TGTGCCAGCAGCTTCTCACCCCTAACAGCAGATACGCAGTATTTT.

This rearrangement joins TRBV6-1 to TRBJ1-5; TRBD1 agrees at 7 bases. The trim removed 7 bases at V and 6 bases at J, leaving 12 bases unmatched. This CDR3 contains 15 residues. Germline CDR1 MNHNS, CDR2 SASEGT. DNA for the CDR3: TGTGCCAGCACCACCGACAGGGCTCCGGGTCAGCCCCAGCATTTT. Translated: CASTTDRAPGQPQHF.

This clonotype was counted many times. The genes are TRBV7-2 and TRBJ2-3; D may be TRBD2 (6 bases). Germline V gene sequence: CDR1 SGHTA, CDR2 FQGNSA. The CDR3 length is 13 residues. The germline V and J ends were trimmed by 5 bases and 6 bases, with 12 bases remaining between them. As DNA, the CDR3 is TGTGCCAGCAGCCGGGACTCATTGGATACGCAGTATTTT. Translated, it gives CASSRDSLDTQYF.

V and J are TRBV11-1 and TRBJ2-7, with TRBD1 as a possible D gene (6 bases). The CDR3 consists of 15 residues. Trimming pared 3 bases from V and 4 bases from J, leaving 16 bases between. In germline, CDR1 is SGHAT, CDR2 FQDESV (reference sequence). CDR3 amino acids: CASSFGDIPWYEQYF. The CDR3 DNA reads TGTGCCAGCAGCTTTGGGGACATTCCATGGTACGAGCAGTACTTC.

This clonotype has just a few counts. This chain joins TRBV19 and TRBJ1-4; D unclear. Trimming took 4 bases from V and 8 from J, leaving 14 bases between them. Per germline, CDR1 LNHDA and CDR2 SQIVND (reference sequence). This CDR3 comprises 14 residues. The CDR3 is CASSKPPGEEKLFF. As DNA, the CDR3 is TGTGCCAGTAGTAAACCACCGGGAGAAGAAAAACTGTTTTTT.

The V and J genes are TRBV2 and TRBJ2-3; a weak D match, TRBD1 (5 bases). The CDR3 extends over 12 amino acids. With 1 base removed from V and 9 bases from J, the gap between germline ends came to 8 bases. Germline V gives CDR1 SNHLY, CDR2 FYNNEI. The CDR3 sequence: CASSEGGTTQYF. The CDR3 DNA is TGTGCCAGCAGTGAAGGGGGCACCACGCAGTATTTT.

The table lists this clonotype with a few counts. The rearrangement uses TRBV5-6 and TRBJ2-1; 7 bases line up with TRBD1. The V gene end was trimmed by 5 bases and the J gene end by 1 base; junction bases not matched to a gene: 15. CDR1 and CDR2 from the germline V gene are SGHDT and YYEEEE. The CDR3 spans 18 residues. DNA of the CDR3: TGTGCCAGCAGTTCCCCTTTTCTGCAGGGGGTATCCTACAATGAGCAGTTCTTC. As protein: CASSSPFLQGVSYNEQFF.